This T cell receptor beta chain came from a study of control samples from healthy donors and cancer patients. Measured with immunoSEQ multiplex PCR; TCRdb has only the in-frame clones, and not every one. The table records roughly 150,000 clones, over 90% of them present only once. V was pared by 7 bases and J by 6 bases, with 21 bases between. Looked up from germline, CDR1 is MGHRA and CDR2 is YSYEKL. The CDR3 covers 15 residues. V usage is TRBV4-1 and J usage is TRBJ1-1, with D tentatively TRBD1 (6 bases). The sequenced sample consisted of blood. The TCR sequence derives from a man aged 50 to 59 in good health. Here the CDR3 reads CASNKGAGGNAEAFF. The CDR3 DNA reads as TGCGCCAGCAATAAAGGGGCCGGGGGCAACGCTGAAGCTTTCTTT.